This T cell receptor (beta chain) was sequenced in a study of shared clonotypes between healthy human individuals. CDR1 and CDR2 (germline): KGHSH, LQKENI. The CDR3 loop spans 16 amino acids. J gave up 6 bases and V 2 bases, and 6 bases lay outside the gene matches. Authors' data handling: Filtering was not the same, since immunoSEQ gave junction-only sequences without quality scores. Assay used: immunoSEQ multiplex PCR; TCRdb lists only in-frame clones, some missing. That table supplies the V and J calls and clone size; D and trimming were determined from the DNA. The sample carries 1,400,000 or so clones, around 98.5% recorded once.

Sequences were obtained from naive CD4+ T cells sorted from blood. Subset: CD45RA+ positively selected. The gene calls are TRBV18 and TRBJ2-7; 14 bases are shared with TRBD2. The TCR comes from a man aged 25 to 45 in good health. CDR3 DNA: TGTGCCAGCTCACCAGTTGTAGGGACTAGCGGGAGCGAGCAGTACTTC. This encodes CASSPVVGTSGSEQYF.